A selection of T cell receptor beta chains follows, all from one sample in a study of blood T cell repertoires in COVID-19. Method: immunoSEQ multiplex PCR; TCRdb's copy keeps in-frame clones and lacks some. The sample yields about 12,000 clones, under 80% seen once. Sequenced material: peripheral blood. These receptors came from a human donor in a cohort sampled during active COVID-19. Each CDR3 is given with its conserved first and last residue. The D gene is left open where the match is weak. Clone size is not always given. Where it is, it says once, few, many or a class for expanded clones.

>TRBJ1-1|NA|TRBD1|TRBV25-1
TGTGCCAGCAGGCTGACAGGGGGTAGGGCTTTCTTT
CASRLTGGRAFF
>TRBJ1-2|NA|NA|TRBV2
TGTGCAGACAGGACGGTCTATGGCTACACCTTC
CADRTVYGYTF
>TRBJ1-2|few|NA|TRBV7-8
TGTGCCAGCAGCTTAGGCCTAGGTGTTCGTGGGTATGGCTACACCTTC
CASSLGLGVRGYGYTF
>TRBJ1-6|NA|NA|TRBV12-3/TRBV12-4
TGTGCCAGCAGTCCGGAGACCAATTCACCCCTCCACTTT
CASSPETNSPLHF
>TRBJ1-6|NA|NA|TRBV19
TGTGCCAGTAGTATAAATTGGAGGCGCAGCTCCTATAATTCACCCCTCCACTTT
CASSINWRRSSYNSPLHF
>TRBJ2-3|NA|NA|TRBV29-1
TGCAGCGTTGAAGAAGGGGGTGGGGGCACAGATACGCAGTATTTT
CSVEEGGGGTDTQYF
>TRBJ2-1|NA|TRBD2|TRBV18
TGTGCCAGCTCACCCATAGCGGGGGGGAACAATGAGCAGTTCTTC
CASSPIAGGNNEQFF
>TRBJ2-2|NA|NA|TRBV30
TGTGCCTGGAGCCGGACAGTCACCGGGGAGCTGTTTTTT
CAWSRTVTGELFF
>TRBJ1-2|NA|TRBD1|TRBV6-5
TGTGCCAGCAGTCCGGACAGGGGTGAGGGCTACACCTTC
CASSPDRGEGYTF
>TRBJ2-5|NA|TRBD2|TRBV15
TGTGCCACCAGCAGGAGGACTAGCGGGGGAGAGACCCAGTACTTC
CATSRRTSGGETQYF
>TRBJ1-2|NA|NA|TRBV15
TGTGCCACCAGCAGACCTAACCTTCTCTGGGGCTACACCTTC
CATSRPNLLWGYTF
>TRBJ1-1|NA|TRBD1|TRBV5-1
TGCGCCAGCAGACCCGGACAGGGGAACACTGAAGCTTTCTTT
CASRPGQGNTEAFF
>TRBJ2-3|medium-sized|NA|TRBV4-1
TGCGCCAGCAGCCAAGATCGGGGAGATACGCAGTATTTT
CASSQDRGDTQYF
>TRBJ1-1|NA|NA|TRBV6-2/TRBV6-3
TGTGCCAGCAGTAGACAGCAAAACACTGAAGCTTTCTTT
CASSRQQNTEAFF
>TRBJ2-5|NA|NA|TRBV19
TGTGCCACAAGTGGCGGTCACCAAGAGACCCAGTACTTC
CATSGGHQETQYF
>TRBJ2-2|medium-sized|NA|TRBV2
TGTGCCAGCAGTTACTCCGACGGGGGGGAGCTGTTTTTT
CASSYSDGGELFF
>TRBJ1-5|NA|NA|TRBV5-1
TGCGCCAGCAGCTTTTTAGCTGGCGTTCAGCCCCAGCATTTT
CASSFLAGVQPQHF
>TRBJ2-5|NA|NA|TRBV30
TGTGCCTGGAGGGGACAATTACAAGAGACCCAGTACTTC
CAWRGQLQETQYF
>TRBJ1-6|NA|NA|TRBV6-5
TGTGCCAGCAGTTTGCAGGGGATCTCCTATAATTCACCCCTCCACTTT
CASSLQGISYNSPLHF
>TRBJ2-1|NA|TRBD1|TRBV9
TGTGCCAGCAGCGAAACAGGGGATTTCTACAATGAGCAGTTCTTC
CASSETGDFYNEQFF
>TRBJ1-1|once|TRBD1|TRBV6-6
TGTGCCAGCAGTATACAGGGGGCGCGCACTGAAGCTTTCTTT
CASSIQGARTEAFF
>TRBJ2-7|NA|NA|TRBV15
TGTGCCACCAGCAGAGGCCAGATATACGAGCAGTACTTC
CATSRGQIYEQYF
>TRBJ2-6|NA|NA|TRBV30
TGTGCCTCAACACGGGGGTCGGGGGCCAACGTCCTGACTTTC
CASTRGSGANVLTF
>TRBJ2-5|once|TRBD2|TRBV7-2
TGTGCCAGCAGCGGACTAGAAGAGACCCAGTACTTC
CASSGLEETQYF
>TRBJ1-4|NA|NA|TRBV5-4
TGTGCCAGCAGCTTGGAAACAGCAGAAAAACTGTTTTTT
CASSLETAEKLFF
>TRBJ1-5|NA|TRBD1|TRBV28
TGTGCCAGCAAGGAGGGACAGGGGGTAAAAAATCAGCCCCAGCATTTT
CASKEGQGVKNQPQHF
>TRBJ2-1|NA|TRBD1|TRBV5-1
TGCGCCAGCAGCCTAGGGACAGGGAGTATCCACAATGAGCAGTTCTTC
CASSLGTGSIHNEQFF
>TRBJ1-1|NA|NA|TRBV4-1
TGCGCCAGCAGCCGGAAAGAGGTGGGCGCCACAGGGTTTTCCACTGAAGCTTTCTTT
CASSRKEVGATGFSTEAFF
>TRBJ2-7|few|NA|TRBV18
TGTGCCAGCTCACCACCAACAGACTACGAGCAGTACTTC
CASSPPTDYEQYF
>TRBJ1-2|NA|NA|TRBV4-1
TGCGCCAGCAGCCAGGGGGGAGGGCTAAGGGGCTACACCTTC
CASSQGGGLRGYTF
>TRBJ1-5|few|TRBD1|TRBV6-2/TRBV6-3
TGTGCCAGCAGTTACTCTAGAGGACAGGGGGCAAATCAGCCCCAGCATTTT
CASSYSRGQGANQPQHF
>TRBJ2-1|NA|NA|TRBV6-5
TGTGCCAGCAGTTACACACAGGGATACAATGAGCAGTTCTTC
CASSYTQGYNEQFF
>TRBJ2-2|NA|TRBD1|TRBV6-5
TGTGCCAGCTCGGGACAGGGGGCCGCCGGGGAGCTGTTTTTT
CASSGQGAAGELFF
>TRBJ1-6|NA|NA|TRBV7-2
TGTGCCAGCAGTCATGGGGGGGCAGCTGGCTCCTATAATTCACCCCTCCACTTT
CASSHGGAAGSYNSPLHF
>TRBJ1-2|medium-sized|NA|TRBV19
TGTGCCAGTAGTTTACTCCTTGACGCGGGGGGCTATGGCTACACCTTC
CASSLLLDAGGYGYTF
>TRBJ2-2|NA|TRBD1|TRBV5-1
TGCGCCAGCAGCTGGGGGACAGCCAACACCGGGGAGCTGTTTTTT
CASSWGTANTGELFF
>TRBJ1-2|NA|NA|TRBV9
TGTGCCAGCGGGGGGGGCGTCGGCCGCTATGGCTACACCTTC
CASGGGVGRYGYTF
>TRBJ2-3|NA|NA|TRBV7-2
TGTGCCAGCAGCTCCCCAGAGGAGGCAGATACGCAGTATTTT
CASSSPEEADTQYF
>TRBJ1-5|NA|TRBD1|TRBV29-1
TGCAGCGTTGTTACCGGGACAGGGTCGCATTTT
CSVVTGTGSHF
>TRBJ2-7|once|NA|TRBV2
TGTGCCAGCAGGCTGGGGGGTCACGAGCAGTACTTC
CASRLGGHEQYF
>TRBJ1-1|NA|NA|TRBV15
TGTGCCACCAGCAGAGGAACTGAGAACACTGAAGCTTTCTTT
CATSRGTENTEAFF
>TRBJ1-5|NA|TRBD1|TRBV25-1
TGTGCCAGCAGTGAGAGAGGGGGCTTGGGTCAGCCCCAGCATTTT
CASSERGGLGQPQHF
>TRBJ2-3|NA|TRBD2|TRBV14
TGTGCCAGCAGCCCCGGACTAGCGGGTAAAACAGATACGCAGTATTTT
CASSPGLAGKTDTQYF
>TRBJ2-1|few|TRBD2|TRBV4-2
TGTGCCAGCAGCCAGGGACTAGCGGGGGGGACCTACAATGAGCAGTTCTTC
CASSQGLAGGTYNEQFF
>TRBJ1-3|few|TRBD1|TRBV6-6
TGTGCCAGCAGCCGTGACAGGGGTCCTGGAAACACCATATATTTT
CASSRDRGPGNTIYF
>TRBJ1-2|NA|NA|TRBV29-1
TGCAGCGTGGGGGCAGGGAGCTATGGCTACACCTTC
CSVGAGSYGYTF
>TRBJ1-1|NA|TRBD1|TRBV12-5
TGTGCTAGTGCCCGGGTAGGGGGCAACACTGAAGCTTTCTTT
CASARVGGNTEAFF
>TRBJ2-5|NA|NA|TRBV11-2
TGTGCCAGCAGTTCAGGGGAGACCCAGTACTTC
CASSSGETQYF
>TRBJ2-2|NA|NA|TRBV5-4
TGTGCCAGCAGCCCAGATCAGGACGGGGAGGGGGAGCTGTTTTTT
CASSPDQDGEGELFF
>TRBJ2-1|NA|TRBD1|TRBV19
TGTGCCAGTAGTCCGTCGGGACAGGGGGGAAATGAGCAGTTCTTC
CASSPSGQGGNEQFF
>TRBJ1-3|once|NA|TRBV25-1
TGTGCCAGCAGTGAATCGTCGGGTTCTGGAAACACCATATATTTT
CASSESSGSGNTIYF
>TRBJ1-5|NA|NA|TRBV7-9
TGTGCCAGCAGCTTAGCGAGCAATAATCAGCCCCAGCATTTT
CASSLASNNQPQHF
>TRBJ1-1|medium-sized|TRBD1|TRBV2
TGTGCCAGCAGCCGCAGTACAGGGGTGGGCACTGAAGCTTTCTTT
CASSRSTGVGTEAFF
>TRBJ2-3|NA|TRBD1|TRBV28
TGTGCCAGCAGTCTCCCAGGGACAGGATCCACAGATACGCAGTATTTT
CASSLPGTGSTDTQYF
>TRBJ2-2|NA|TRBD1|TRBV27
TGTGCCAGCAGTGTAAGGGGGCACACCGGGGAGCTGTTTTTT
CASSVRGHTGELFF
>TRBJ2-1|once|NA|TRBV4-1
TGCGCCAGCAGCCAAGATCATGCGGGCGGACTGCTTGTTGAGCAGTTCTTC
CASSQDHAGGLLVEQFF
>TRBJ1-2|NA|NA|TRBV10-3
TGTGCCATCAGTGAGTCGGCAGGGGATTATGGCTACACCTTC
CAISESAGDYGYTF
>TRBJ2-1|NA|TRBD1|TRBV5-3
TGTGCCAGAAGCTCGCTTGCAGGGGGATCGTACAATGAGCAGTTCTTC
CARSSLAGGSYNEQFF